The clone carrying this T cell receptor (gamma chain) is large in the sample. Its antigen remains unidentified. The CDR3 has 13 residues. V was pared by 2 bases and J by 3 bases, with 0 bases of the junction left unmatched. Germline V gives CDR1 VENAVY, CDR2 YDSYNSRV. TCRdb re-called the RT-PCR reads through CATT. The sample holds 350 to 450 gamma-chain clones; about 8.7% are singletons and the top ten take about 21%. The sample is drawn from a study of gammadelta T cells in human blood. Study-wide findings and caveats: Right after birth, innate γδ T cells reportedly expanded polyclonally after microbial exposure.

Sequencing used non-Vgamma9Vdelta2 gamma-delta T cells from cord blood. This TCR was sampled from a newborn. The genes are TRGV8 and TRGJP1. The CDR3 is CATWDTTGWFKIF. The CDR3 DNA is TGTGCCACCTGGGATACCACTGGTTGGTTCAAGATATTT.